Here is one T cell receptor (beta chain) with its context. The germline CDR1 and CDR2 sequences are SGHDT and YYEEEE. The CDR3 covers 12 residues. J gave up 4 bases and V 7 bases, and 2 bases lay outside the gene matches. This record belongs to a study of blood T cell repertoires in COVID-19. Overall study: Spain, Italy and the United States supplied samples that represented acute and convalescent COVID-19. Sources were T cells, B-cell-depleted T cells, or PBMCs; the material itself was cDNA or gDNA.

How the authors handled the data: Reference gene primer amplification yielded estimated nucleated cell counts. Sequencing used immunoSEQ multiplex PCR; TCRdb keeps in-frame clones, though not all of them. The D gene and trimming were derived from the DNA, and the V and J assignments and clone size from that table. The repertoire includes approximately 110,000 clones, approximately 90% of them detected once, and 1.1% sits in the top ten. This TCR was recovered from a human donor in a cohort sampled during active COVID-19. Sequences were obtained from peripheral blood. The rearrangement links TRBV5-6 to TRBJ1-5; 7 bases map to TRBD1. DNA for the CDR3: TGTGCCAGCGCAGGGGGGAATCAGCCCCAGCATTTT. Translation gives CASAGGNQPQHF.